The rows below give T cell receptor beta chains drawn from one sample of a study of fetal regulatory T cell absence and autoimmunity. Sequencing was performed with immunoSEQ multiplex PCR; in TCRdb, only in-frame clones are kept and a portion is missing. This sample has about 95,000 clones; about 78% occur once, and the top ten carry about 2.1%. Sequencing was performed on pancreas tissue. The source is a male donor with IPEX syndrome. The CDR3 runs from the conserved cysteine through the conserved F or W. A row's size may be missing; if present it is once, few, many or a size class.

J,V,size,CDR3
TRBJ2-1,TRBV5-6,few,CASSFYPRGHEQFF
TRBJ1-4,TRBV10-3,-,CAISESPFRTGEEKLFF
TRBJ2-7,TRBV5-3,-,CARSYASGVYEQYF
TRBJ2-7,TRBV27,-,CASSLWTNYEQYF
TRBJ2-3,TRBV2,once,CASRGDSTDTQYF
TRBJ1-2,TRBV4-3,-,CASSQGTGYTF
TRBJ2-5,TRBV7-2,-,CASSRGLAGGLVWETQYF
TRBJ2-7,TRBV4-3,few,CASSRRTDAEQYF
TRBJ2-5,TRBV5-1,-,CASSSGQVPLETQYF
TRBJ2-1,TRBV6-1,few,CASRAGYTNEQFF
TRBJ2-3,TRBV6-1,-,CASSEGQSSTDTQYF
TRBJ2-3,TRBV27,-,CASSPDRGPDTQYF
TRBJ2-7,TRBV6-1,-,CASSPGLARSYEQYF
TRBJ2-3,TRBV30,-,CAWSGRTSGRSTDTQYF
TRBJ2-7,TRBV5-1,-,CASRRQGTGAGYEQYF
TRBJ2-2,TRBV7-9,-,CASSWASGRADTGELFF
TRBJ2-7,TRBV7-9,-,CASSFGQATSYEQYF